One and the same sample provided the 24 T cell receptor beta chains below, sequenced in a study of T cell repertoires in cytomegalovirus infection. These TCRs are of unknown antigen specificity. TCRdb itself ran the reads through MiXCR, one entry per CDR3 protein. The table lists some 800,000 distinct CDR3 sequences, 32% of them singletons. The sample was cultured CD8+ T cells from PBMCs, taken from culture after CMV antigen stimulation. The receptors come from a human donor in good health (CMV status not recorded). Some clones in this sample may be carry-over from other donors' samples.

V usage is TRBV7-9 and J usage is TRBJ2-6, with D possibly TRBD1 on 5 matching bases. The V gene's germline CDR1 is SEHNR and CDR2 FQNEAQ (reference sequence). This CDR3 is built from 15 residues. V was clipped by 4 bases and J by 4 bases, with 11 bases between them. CDR3 sequence (DNA): TGTGCCAGCAGCTCCAGGGTCTTGGGGGCCAACGTCCTGACTTTC. Encoded protein: CASSSRVLGANVLTF.

CDR3 loop: CASSFAPGNTEAFF. The CDR3 nucleotides are TGTGCCAGCAGTTTCGCCCCTGGGAACACTGAAGCTTTCTTT. The V and J genes are TRBV12-3 or TRBV12-4 and TRBJ1-1; D is unresolved. This CDR3 is built from 14 residues. Trimming shortened V by 3 bases and J by 1 base, and 9 bases separated the two germline ends.

V is TRBV10-3 and J is TRBJ1-2; no firm D call. This CDR3 region has 14 residues. Germline CDR1 and CDR2: ENHRY and SYGVKD. V lost 0 bases and J lost 6, with 11 bases in between. Written as DNA, the CDR3 is TGTGCCATCAGTGAGTCTGGGGTGAACGATGGCTACACCTTC. Residues: CAISESGVNDGYTF.

The chain uses TRBV7-9 and TRBJ1-6; possible D gene TRBD1, 5 bases. There are 19 residues in the CDR3. CDR1 is SEHNR and CDR2 is FQNEAQ in the germline V gene (reference sequence). Trimming left V 3 bases short and J 0 bases short, with 18 bases between. The CDR3 region has the DNA TGTGCCAGCAGCTTTAACCCGGGACTTCTTGGCTCCTATAATTCACCCCTCCACTTT. Translated, it gives CASSFNPGLLGSYNSPLHF.

There are many counts of this clonotype. This rearrangement joins TRBV7-8 to TRBJ1-4, with D perhaps matching TRBD1 (6 bases). Germline CDR1 SGHVS, CDR2 FQNEAQ. V was cut by 1 base and J by 0 bases, with 9 bases left in between. The CDR3 is 16 residues long. The CDR3 spells CASSLEGDPTNEKLFF. As DNA, the CDR3 is TGTGCCAGCAGCTTAGAGGGGGATCCAACTAATGAAAAACTGTTTTTT.

Comment on this clonotype: Sequence at one end of the junction differs from germline and may be a read error. V gene TRBV7-6 combines with J gene TRBJ2-1; 7 nucleotides match TRBD1. CDR3 length: 15 residues. Germline V gives CDR1 SGHVS, CDR2 FNYEAQ. This CDR3 is CASSLGGPLRNEQFF. DNA of the CDR3: TGTGCTAGCAGCTTAGGGGGCCCTCTCCGGAATGAGCAGTTCTTC.

The V gene is TRBV27, the J gene TRBJ1-6; D not resolved. Germline V CDR1 and CDR2: MNHEY, SMNVEV (reference sequence). The CDR3 covers 12 residues. V lost 6 bases, J lost 9 bases, and 9 bases lay in between. This chain's CDR3 is CASSRGISPLHF. CDR3 DNA sequence: TGTGCCAGCAGCCGGGGTATTTCACCCCTCCACTTT.

V gene TRBV6-1 combines with J gene TRBJ1-2; maybe TRBD1 (6 bases). CDR1 and CDR2 (germline): MNHNS, SASEGT. This CDR3 spans 13 amino acids. V was pared by 6 bases and J by 13 bases, with 21 bases between. The CDR3 region is CASRPEQGGPSTF. The CDR3, as DNA: TGTGCCAGCAGACCTGAACAGGGTGGGCCATCCACCTTC.

The genes are TRBV19 and TRBJ2-1, with no clear D. From germline, CDR1 is LNHDA and CDR2 SQIVND (reference sequence). This CDR3 has 13 amino acids. V was shortened by 3 bases and J by 5 bases, with 8 bases between the two germline ends. DNA of the CDR3: TGTGCCAGTAGTATCTTCAGAAACAATGAGCAGTTCTTC. This sequence encodes CASSIFRNNEQFF.

This chain joins TRBV12-3 or TRBV12-4 and TRBJ1-1, with TRBD1 matching 10 bases. This CDR3 comprises 16 residues. The ends lost 4 bases at V and 1 base at J; junction bases unmatched: 6. The CDR3 bases are TGTGCCAGCAGTTCGTCCCGGGACAGGGGGAACACTGAAGCTTTCTTT. This gives the protein CASSSSRDRGNTEAFF.

This clonotype came up many times. V gene TRBV12-3 or TRBV12-4 combines with J gene TRBJ2-1; 7 bases are shared with TRBD1. This CDR3 is built from 19 residues. The V segment lost 3 bases and the J segment 0 bases; nucleotides outside the gene matches: 14. The DNA of the CDR3 is TGTGCCAGCAGTTTCGGGACAGAGGCCCCGGATGGCTCCTACAATGAGCAGTTCTTC. Its translation is CASSFGTEAPDGSYNEQFF.

This chain connects TRBV29-1 to TRBJ1-2, with 9 positions matching TRBD1. Trimming removed 3 bases from V and 5 bases from J; junction bases left unmatched: 7. The CDR3 covers 14 residues. Germline values: CDR1 SQVTM, CDR2 ANQGSEA. CDR3 in DNA: TGCAGCGTTGAGGGGACAGGGAATGGATATGGCTACACCTTC. It specifies CSVEGTGNGYGYTF.

A few counts support this clonotype. This chain uses TRBV7-9 with TRBJ1-5, with a tentative D call TRBD1 (5 bases). The germline V gene has CDR1 SEHNR and CDR2 FQNEAQ (reference sequence). The ends were cut back, 4 bases at V and 5 bases at J, with 12 bases in the middle. This CDR3 is built from 14 residues. DNA for the CDR3: TGTGCCAGCAGCTCTGGCGGGACTCATCAGCCCCAGCATTTT. It codes for CASSSGGTHQPQHF.

This clonotype was counted at least ten times. The chain is built from TRBV12-3 or TRBV12-4 and TRBJ2-5, with 8 bases identical to TRBD2. The CDR3 is made up of 17 amino acids. The V gene end was trimmed by 6 bases and the J gene end by 5 bases; junction bases not matched to a gene: 17. CDR3 bases: TGTGCCAGCAGCCCCGGAGGGGGAACGGGGGGGCAGGAGACCCAGTACTTC. Its translation: CASSPGGGTGGQETQYF.

The genes are TRBV7-9 and TRBJ1-1, with unresolved D. The germline gives CDR1 SEHNR, CDR2 FQNEAQ (reference sequence). The CDR3 extends over 12 amino acids. Trimming stripped 3 bases from V and 6 bases from J, with 8 bases between. The CDR3 loop is CASSFGVPEAFF. Written as DNA, the CDR3 is TGTGCCAGCAGCTTCGGGGTACCTGAAGCTTTCTTT. The complete variable domain, with remaining parts taken from reference TRBV7-9 and TRBJ1-1, reads DTGVSQNPRHKITKRGQNVTFRCDPISEHNRLYWYRQTLGQGPEFLTYFQNEAQLEKSRLLSDRFSAERPKGSFSTLEIQRTEQGDSAMYLCASSFGVPEAFFGQGTRLTVV.

J is TRBJ1-5 and V is TRBV6-2 or TRBV6-3; D unclear. Looked up from germline, CDR1 is MNHEY and CDR2 is SVGEGT. The CDR3 spans 15 residues. Trimming removed 5 bases from V and 4 bases from J, with 15 bases in between. CDR3 region: CASSPRHSRNQPQHF. In nucleotides, the CDR3 is TGTGCCAGCAGTCCTAGACACAGCAGAAATCAGCCCCAGCATTTT.

The rearrangement joins TRBV6-5 to TRBJ1-1; TRBD1 matches 7 bases. Germline CDR1 MNHEY, CDR2 SVGAGI. CDR3 length: 16 amino acids. V shed 0 bases and J 4 bases; nucleotides not matched to a gene: 8. CDR3 amino acids: CASSYSSEGAFTEAFF. The CDR3 nucleotides read TGTGCCAGCAGTTACTCGTCCGAGGGGGCGTTCACTGAAGCTTTCTTT.

The count of this clonotype is one. V gene TRBV14 combines with J gene TRBJ2-7; 7 nucleotides align to TRBD1. Trimming took 3 bases from V and 3 from J; bases not matched to a gene: 11. CDR1 is SGHDN and CDR2 is FVKESK in the germline V gene. The CDR3 has 16 residues. The CDR3 DNA reads TGTGCCAGCAGCCAGGAAGCCGGGACAGAGGTCTACGAGCAGTACTTC. It encodes CASSQEAGTEVYEQYF.

At least ten counts were recorded for this clonotype. The chain recombines TRBV7-2 with TRBJ2-6; tentatively, D is TRBD2 (7 bases). This CDR3 is 19 amino acids long. CDR1 is SGHTA, CDR2 FQGNSA, per germline. Trimming pared 3 bases from V and 0 bases from J, leaving 18 bases between. The CDR3 DNA reads as TGTGCCAGCAGCTTCAGACGAGGGGGGGGGCCCTCTGGGGCCAACGTCCTGACTTTC. Residues: CASSFRRGGGPSGANVLTF.

This clonotype has only a few counts. The chain combines TRBV2 with TRBJ1-2; D is uncertain. The CDR3 runs to 15 residues. V lost 9 bases to trimming and J lost 6 bases, with 23 bases between them. Germline V gene lookup returns CDR1 SNHLY and CDR2 FYNNEI. The CDR3: CASKAREYPSHGYTF. The CDR3 DNA reads as TGTGCCAGTAAGGCAAGGGAATATCCGAGTCATGGCTACACCTTC.

This clonotype was observed a handful of times. The gene calls are TRBV19 and TRBJ2-2; 7 bases fit TRBD2. This CDR3 has 16 amino acids. Germline V CDR1 and CDR2: LNHDA, SQIVND (reference sequence). V lost 1 base to trimming and J lost 4 bases; unmatched junction nucleotides: 6. This CDR3 reads CASSIVRDYITGELFF. The CDR3, as DNA: TGTGCCAGTAGTATAGTCCGGGACTATATCACCGGGGAGCTGTTTTTT.

The chain couples TRBV13 to TRBJ1-1, with 8 bases lining up with TRBD1. CDR3 size: 18 residues. Germline CDR1 is PRHDT and CDR2 is FYEKMQ (reference sequence). V trimming: 3 bases; J trimming: 1 base; junction bases outside the gene matches: 13. This CDR3 is CASSFLIRPGGANTEAFF. CDR3 DNA sequence: TGTGCCAGCAGCTTTCTTATACGGCCAGGGGGCGCGAACACTGAAGCTTTCTTT. Full variable domain (remainder filled in from reference TRBV13 and TRBJ1-1): AAGVIQSPRHLIKEKRETATLKCYPIPRHDTVYWYQQGPGQDPQFLISFYEKMQSDKGSIPDRFSAQQFSDYHSELNMSSLELGDSALYFCASSFLIRPGGANTEAFFGQGTRLTVV.

The J gene is TRBJ1-4, the V gene TRBV27; D unclear. CDR1 and CDR2 from the germline V gene are MNHEY and SMNVEV (reference sequence). Trimming left V 3 bases short and J 7 bases short, with 15 bases between. The CDR3 has 15 residues. CDR3 nucleotides: TGTGCCAGCAGTTTGGGTTTTGGACCGGTTGAAAAACTGTTTTTT. Its protein is CASSLGFGPVEKLFF. The full variable domain, with the rest looked up from reference TRBV27 and TRBJ1-4, is EAQVTQNPRYLITVTGKKLTVTCSQNMNHEYMSWYRQDPGLGLRQIYYSMNVEVTDKGDVPEGYKVSRKEKRNFPLILESPSPNQTSLYFCASSLGFGPVEKLFFGSGTQLSVL.

The chain couples TRBV10-3 to TRBJ1-1; D uncertain. The germline V gene has CDR1 ENHRY and CDR2 SYGVKD. CDR3 length: 17 residues. Trimming left V 0 bases short and J 5 bases short, with 19 bases between. The CDR3 sequence is CAISESVLRYGWTEAFF. The CDR3 region has the DNA TGTGCCATCAGTGAGTCGGTCTTGAGATACGGGTGGACTGAAGCTTTCTTT.